The clone carrying this TCR beta chain turned up a few times. Its specificity is not known. These data originate in a study of a mutant IDH1 vaccine in newly diagnosed glioma. Study in general: Patients had received radiotherapy, temozolomide, or both previously, most receiving both. Findings and caveats of the study: Researchers report vaccine-induced immune responses in less than 95% of patients.

Time point specified: baseline, week 1 (first vaccination visit). Regarding treatment: pre-vaccination baseline after standard-of-care therapy. Donor tumors were new WHO grade 3 or 4 IDH1-mutant, ATRX-lost astrocytomas. Repertoires were generated with immunoSEQ multiplex PCR, while TCRdb's copy carries only in-frame clones and drops some. The repertoire consists of about 92,000 clones, with 83% occurring once and the leading ten covering 7% to 8%. This CDR3 contains 15 residues. Germline loops: CDR1 LNHDA, CDR2 SQIVND (reference sequence). V lost 7 bases and J 1 base, leaving 16 bases between the germline ends.

The clonotype comes from a woman in her forties or fifties with glioma. This chain uses TRBV19 with TRBJ1-1, with D tentatively TRBD1 (6 bases). The specimen was PBMCs, collected from a glioma patient treated with radiotherapy, temozolomide or both. Here the CDR3 reads CASTEKTGSNTEAFF. In DNA form, the CDR3 reads TGTGCCAGTACCGAAAAGACAGGCTCGAACACTGAAGCTTTCTTT.